This T cell receptor beta chain is from a study of blood T cell repertoires in COVID-19. Profiling relied on immunoSEQ multiplex PCR, and the TCRdb table lists in-frame clones only, not all of them. The sample has around 310,000 clones, roughly 86% seen once. This clone was picked up one time. This sample includes further DNA sequences coding for the same CDR3. Germline V gives CDR1 MNHEY, CDR2 SVGAGI. CDR3 length equals 16 residues. Trimming removed 0 bases at V and 4 bases at J, with 15 bases between. The V call is TRBV6-5, the J call TRBJ1-2; D gene uncertain. Sequencing input: PBMCs or T cells enriched from blood (not recorded which). The receptor was isolated from a woman aged 30 to 39 who had recovered from COVID-19. CDR3 amino acids: CASSYSTVGASYGYTF. DNA of the CDR3: TGTGCCAGCAGTTACTCGACCGTGGGAGCATCCTATGGCTACACCTTC.